This entry lists 3 T cell receptor beta chains sequenced from one sample in a study of radiotherapy plus CTLA-4 blockade in lung cancer. Assay used: immunoSEQ multiplex PCR; TCRdb lists only in-frame clones, some missing. The sample lists 30,000 to 35,000 clones, 81% occurring once. Sequenced material: peripheral blood, taken from a patient treated with radiotherapy plus ipilimumab. All receptors come from a human donor with non-small cell lung cancer that progressed on radiotherapy plus ipilimumab.

The chain links TRBV5-4 to TRBJ1-1, with TRBD1 matching 9 bases. Looked up from germline, CDR1 is SGHNT and CDR2 is YYREEE (reference sequence). There are 14 residues in the CDR3. The ends lost 6 bases at V and 1 base at J; junction bases unmatched: 4. CDR3 bases: TGTGCCAGCACTTCGGGACAGGGGAACACTGAAGCTTTCTTT. Protein sequence: CASTSGQGNTEAFF.

The V call is TRBV7-8, the J call TRBJ2-5; no firm D call. Germline CDR1 reads SGHVS; CDR2 reads FQNEAQ. Trimming shortened V by 1 base and J by 0 bases, and 6 bases separated the two germline ends. The CDR3 covers 14 residues. The CDR3 DNA reads TGTGCCAGCAGCTTAGAGCAGGACCAAGAGACCCAGTACTTC. This encodes CASSLEQDQETQYF.

The genes are TRBV27 and TRBJ2-1; 7 bases line up with TRBD1. The germline V gene has CDR1 MNHEY and CDR2 SMNVEV (reference sequence). The CDR3 is 18 residues long. J was trimmed by 0 bases and V by 2 bases; bases with no gene match: 10. The CDR3 loop is CASSLLQRQGSSYNEQFF. DNA for the CDR3: TGTGCCAGCAGTTTACTCCAACGACAGGGCAGCTCCTACAATGAGCAGTTCTTC.